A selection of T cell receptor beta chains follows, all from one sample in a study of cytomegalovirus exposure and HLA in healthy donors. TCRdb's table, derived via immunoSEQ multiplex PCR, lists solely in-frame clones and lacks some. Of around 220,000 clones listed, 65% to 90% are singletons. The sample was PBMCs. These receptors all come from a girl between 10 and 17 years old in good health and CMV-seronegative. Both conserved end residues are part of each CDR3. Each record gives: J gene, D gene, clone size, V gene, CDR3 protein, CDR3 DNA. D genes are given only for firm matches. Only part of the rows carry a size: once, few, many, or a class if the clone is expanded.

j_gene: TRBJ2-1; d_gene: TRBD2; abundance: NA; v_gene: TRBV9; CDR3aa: CASSVGLAGDLQFF; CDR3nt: TGTGCCAGCAGCGTAGGACTAGCGGGAGATCTGCAGTTCTTC
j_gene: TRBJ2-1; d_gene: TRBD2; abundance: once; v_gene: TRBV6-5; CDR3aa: CASRTGLAGYNEQFF; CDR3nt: TGTGCCAGCAGGACGGGACTAGCGGGCTACAATGAGCAGTTCTTC
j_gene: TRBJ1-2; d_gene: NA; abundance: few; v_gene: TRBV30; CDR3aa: CAWGRGFGGYTF; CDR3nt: TGTGCCTGGGGGCGGGGGTTCGGGGGCTACACCTTC
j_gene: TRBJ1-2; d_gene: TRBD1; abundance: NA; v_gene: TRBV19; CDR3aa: CASSTGTGNYGYTF; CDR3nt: TGTGCCAGTAGCACCGGGACAGGGAACTATGGCTACACCTTC
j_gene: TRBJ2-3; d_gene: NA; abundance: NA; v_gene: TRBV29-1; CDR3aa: CSALDYTDTQYF; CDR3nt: TGCAGCGCCTTGGACTACACAGATACGCAGTATTTT
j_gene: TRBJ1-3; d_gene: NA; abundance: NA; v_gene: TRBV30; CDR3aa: CAWDSSGNTIYF; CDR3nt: TGTGCCTGGGACAGTTCTGGAAACACCATATATTTT
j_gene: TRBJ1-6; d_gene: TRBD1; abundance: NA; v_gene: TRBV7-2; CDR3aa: CASTQGRGANSPLHF; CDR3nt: TGTGCCAGCACCCAGGGCAGGGGGGCAAATTCACCCCTCCACTTT
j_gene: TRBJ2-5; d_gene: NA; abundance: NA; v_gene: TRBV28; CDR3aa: CASSPSPYQETQYF; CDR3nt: TGTGCCAGCAGTCCGAGCCCCTACCAAGAGACCCAGTACTTC
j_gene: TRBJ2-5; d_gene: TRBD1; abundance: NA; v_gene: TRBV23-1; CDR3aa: CANRQGRFGQETQYF; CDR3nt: TGCGCCAACAGACAGGGTAGGTTTGGGCAAGAGACCCAGTACTTC
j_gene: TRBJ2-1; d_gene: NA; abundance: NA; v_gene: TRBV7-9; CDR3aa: CASSFTSPEQFF; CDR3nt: TGTGCCAGCAGCTTTACTAGCCCTGAGCAGTTCTTC
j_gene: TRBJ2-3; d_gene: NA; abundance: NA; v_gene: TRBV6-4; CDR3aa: CASSESFGGFGDTQYF; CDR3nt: TGTGCCAGCAGTGAATCGTTTGGAGGGTTTGGAGATACGCAGTATTTT
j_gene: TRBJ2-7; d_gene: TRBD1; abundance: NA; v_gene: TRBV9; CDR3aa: CASSLEETGFNEQYF; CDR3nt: TGTGCCAGCAGCTTAGAAGAGACAGGGTTCAACGAGCAGTACTTC
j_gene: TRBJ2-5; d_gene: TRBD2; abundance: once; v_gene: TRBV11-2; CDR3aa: CASSLGSSGGKETQYF; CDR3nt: TGTGCCAGCAGCTTAGGTTCTAGCGGGGGGAAAGAGACCCAGTACTTC
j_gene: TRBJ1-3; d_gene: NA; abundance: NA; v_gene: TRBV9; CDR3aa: CASSVTPGLGNTIYF; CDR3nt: TGTGCCAGCAGCGTGACTCCAGGGTTAGGAAACACCATATATTTT
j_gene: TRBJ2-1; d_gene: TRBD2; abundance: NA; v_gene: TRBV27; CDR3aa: CASSFRGSGYNEQFF; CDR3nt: TGTGCCAGCAGTTTCCGCGGGAGTGGATACAATGAGCAGTTCTTC